The clone carrying this T cell receptor beta chain was observed once. The entry originates in a study of blood T cell repertoires in COVID-19. In the study's own analysis: Amplification of reference gene primers provided the estimated nucleated cell counts. The protocol was immunoSEQ multiplex PCR, while the TCRdb copy is restricted to in-frame clones and leaves out a portion. Clone size and the V and J calls come from that table; the DNA yielded D and trimming. The table includes more than 80,000 clones, roughly four fifths detected once. J lost 6 bases, V lost 3 bases, and 13 bases had no gene match. This CDR3 comprises 17 residues. Germline V CDR1 and CDR2: LNHDA, SQIVND (reference sequence).

The sample comprised peripheral blood. V and J are TRBV19 and TRBJ2-7; 11 nucleotides match TRBD2. The sequence derives from a man older than 75 with COVID-19, enrolled during active disease. The CDR3 DNA reads TGTGCCAGTAGTATGGAAGGGGCCACTAGCGGGAGAGGCGAGCAGTACTTC. This codes for CASSMEGATSGRGEQYF.